These T cell receptor beta chains were read from a single sample in a study of blood T cell repertoires in COVID-19. Measured with immunoSEQ multiplex PCR; TCRdb has only the in-frame clones, and not every one. Among approximately 76,000 clones listed, approximately 85% were seen once. The sample consisted of peripheral blood. These receptors were obtained from a woman aged 80 or over with active or convalescent COVID-19. Both conserved end residues are part of each CDR3. The D gene is left open where the match is weak. Size is stated for part of the rows, as once, few or many counts, or as a class when the clone is expanded.

TRBJ1-2,-,TRBV6-2/TRBV6-3,-,TGTGCCAGCAGTTACCATTACAGGGACTATGGCTACACCTTC,CASSYHYRDYGYTF
TRBJ1-3,-,TRBV11-2,TRBD1,TGTGCCAGCAGCGCGACCCGGGACAGACCCCGAGGAAACACCATATATTTT,CASSATRDRPRGNTIYF
TRBJ1-5,-,TRBV12-5,-,TGTGCTAGTGGTTTAGAGGACAACAATCAGCCCCAGCATTTT,CASGLEDNNQPQHF
TRBJ1-4,-,TRBV27,-,TGTGCCAGCAGTTTATCCCAGGAAAAAAAACTGTTTTTT,CASSLSQEKKLFF
TRBJ1-3,-,TRBV7-2,-,TGTGCCAGCAGGGCTATAGGGGGATCTGGAAACACCATATATTTT,CASRAIGGSGNTIYF
TRBJ2-3,-,TRBV6-5,-,TGTGCCAGCAGTCTAGGCCCAGATACGCAGTATTTT,CASSLGPDTQYF
TRBJ1-2,-,TRBV28,-,TGTGCCAGCAGTTTAGGGGGGAACTATGGCTACACCTTC,CASSLGGNYGYTF
TRBJ1-5,-,TRBV9,-,TGTGCCAGCAGCGTAGATAACGGTCCCAATCAGCCCCAGCATTTT,CASSVDNGPNQPQHF
TRBJ1-4,-,TRBV6-6,-,TGTGCCAGCAGTTTGGACAACTTGTCAACTAATGAAAAACTGTTTTTT,CASSLDNLSTNEKLFF
TRBJ1-2,-,TRBV7-2,-,TGTGCCAGCAGCTTGGGTGGAGCAAAATTACTCCCCTATGGCTACACCTTC,CASSLGGAKLLPYGYTF
TRBJ2-7,-,TRBV7-8,-,TGTGCCAGCAGCCCCTTCCTTGGGCGACAGGCACGGGCTTACGAGCAGTACTTC,CASSPFLGRQARAYEQYF
TRBJ2-6,-,TRBV19,-,TGTGCCAGTAATTTCGGGGGGCGCCAGGCAACTGGGGCCAACGTCCTGACTTTC,CASNFGGRQATGANVLTF
TRBJ2-1,-,TRBV11-3,TRBD2,TGTGCCAGCAGCCAGAGTGGGACTAGCGGGGGGGCCTACAATGAGCAGTTCTTC,CASSQSGTSGGAYNEQFF
TRBJ2-7,-,TRBV7-9,TRBD1,TGTGCCAGCAGAGTAGAACCGGGACAGGGCCCCTACGAGCAGTACTTC,CASRVEPGQGPYEQYF
TRBJ1-6,-,TRBV3-1/TRBV3-2,TRBD1,TGTGCCAGCAGCCCCCGGGACAGGGGTAGGAATTCACCCCTCCACTTT,CASSPRDRGRNSPLHF
TRBJ2-3,-,TRBV9,-,TGTGCCAGCAGCGTTTCGCCAGGTTGGGATACGCAGTATTTT,CASSVSPGWDTQYF
TRBJ1-6,few,TRBV28,-,TGTGCCAGCAGTTTAATTCGACAGCCTAATTCACCCCTCCACTTT,CASSLIRQPNSPLHF
TRBJ1-2,-,TRBV5-1,-,TGCGCCAGCAGCTTATTAACAGGTCCAGGCGGCCCCGGCGGCTACACCTTC,CASSLLTGPGGPGGYTF
TRBJ2-7,-,TRBV21-1,-,TGTGCCAGCAGCCCTCTCTCGGGGAATAGCTCCTACGAGCAGTACTTC,CASSPLSGNSSYEQYF
TRBJ1-5,-,TRBV4-1,-,TGCGCCAGCAGCCAAGGGGCAGGAGGGAGCAATCAGCCCCAGCATTTT,CASSQGAGGSNQPQHF
TRBJ2-7,-,TRBV30,-,TGTGCCTGGAATCTCGGAGGGGACGAGCAGTACTTC,CAWNLGGDEQYF
TRBJ2-7,-,TRBV7-2,TRBD1,TGTGCCAGCAGCTTACAGGGGGCAGATTACGAGCAGTACTTC,CASSLQGADYEQYF
TRBJ1-1,-,TRBV12-3/TRBV12-4,-,TGTGCCAGCAGTCTGCACAGGAGCACTGAAGCTTTCTTT,CASSLHRSTEAFF
TRBJ2-1,-,TRBV10-1,TRBD1,TGCGCCAGCAGTGCCGACAGGGGGGGCTACAATGAGCAGTTCTTC,CASSADRGGYNEQFF
TRBJ2-2,-,TRBV18,-,TGTGCCAGCTCACCATCCCGTCAGGGGAACACCGGGGAGCTGTTTTTT,CASSPSRQGNTGELFF
TRBJ2-3,-,TRBV9,TRBD2,TGTGCCAGCAGCGGGACTAGCGGGGGGACAGATACGCAGTATTTT,CASSGTSGGTDTQYF
TRBJ1-6,-,TRBV12-3/TRBV12-4,-,TGTGCCAGCAGTCTTCTCGGAGATTCACCCCTCCACTTT,CASSLLGDSPLHF
TRBJ2-3,few,TRBV30,-,TGTGCACGGAGGTCTACGCAGTATTTT,CARRSTQYF
TRBJ1-2,-,TRBV12-5,-,TGTGCTAGTGGTTTGGTTCGTCGATGGACCGGAGGGGGCTACACCTTC,CASGLVRRWTGGGYTF
TRBJ1-2,few,TRBV14,-,TGTGCCAGCAGCCAGCACCGGGACTGGAACTATGGCTACACCTTC,CASSQHRDWNYGYTF
TRBJ2-3,-,TRBV5-1,TRBD2,TGCGCCAGCAGCTTGGGGGAGGGTCGAATTGGAGGACGAGGAGATACGCAGTATTTT,CASSLGEGRIGGRGDTQYF
TRBJ2-1,-,TRBV28,TRBD1,TGTGCCAGCAGACACAGGGGCGACAATGAGCAGTTCTTC,CASRHRGDNEQFF
TRBJ2-7,many,TRBV19,-,TGTGCCAGTAGTATACCGGGTAGCGCCTACGAGCAGTACTTC,CASSIPGSAYEQYF
TRBJ1-4,-,TRBV19,-,TGTGCCAGTAGCCGTCGGACAGATGAAAAACTGTTTTTT,CASSRRTDEKLFF